What follows describes a single T cell receptor (beta chain). The antigen remains unidentified. Trimming left V 4 bases short and J 2 bases short, with 11 bases between. The CDR3 sequence is 14 residues long. Germline CDR1 reads MNHEY; CDR2 reads SVGAGI. The sample is drawn from a study of T cell repertoires in cytomegalovirus infection. In the study overall: An indication of both CMV infection and matching HLA type came from public TCR beta signatures.

MiXCR was run by TCRdb on the reads, yielding one entry per CDR3 protein. The sample holds 450,000 to 650,000 distinct CDR3 sequences, about 30% seen once. Whole-study findings and limits: CMV carriers with the relevant HLA were identified by cumulative public TCR beta family frequency. HLA-C-restricted CMV clonotypes gave the most frequent clonotype in two of eight donors.

V is TRBV6-5 and J is TRBJ2-5; D is undetermined. The sample consisted of PBMCs. This clonotype originated in a human donor in good health (CMV status not recorded). Some clones in this sample may be carry-over from other donors' samples. CDR3 in amino acids: CASSSTVGQETQYF. CDR3 bases: TGTGCCAGCAGTTCCACTGTGGGACAAGAGACCCAGTACTTC.